This TCR beta chain was obtained from a study of T cells after yellow fever vaccination. General study results and limits: Contaminating bulk clonotypes could be abundant in FACS-sorted repertoires. A weaker but faster secondary response was observed, peaking on day 5 versus 15. Booster sampling recovered most clones from primary vaccination (96% CD4, approximately 90% CD8).

The V gene's germline CDR1 is LGHNA and CDR2 YSLEER. The CDR3 extends over 16 amino acids. V dropped 0 bases and J dropped 4 bases, with 16 bases sitting between them. Of note for this clonotype: Its antigen is unknown.

5'RACE template switching generated TCR cDNA, adding a universal primer site and UMIs. TCRdb recomputed calls from the 5' RACE reads with MiXCR, one row per CDR3 protein. Of roughly 300,000 distinct CDR3 sequences listed, around 8.1% are singletons. The sequence was collected from a man aged 18 to 29 who received the YFV17D yellow fever vaccine. Sequenced material: PBMCs, taken about 49 days after the first yellow fever vaccination. The rearrangement joins TRBV4-3 to TRBJ2-7, with D perhaps assigned TRBD1 or TRBD2 (7 bases each). CDR3 nucleotides: TGCGCCAGCAGCCAAGATAGAGGCAGGGGGGGGTACGAGCAGTACTTC. As protein: CASSQDRGRGGYEQYF.